Each of the 7 T cell receptor beta chains below was sequenced from the same sample in a study of T cells in Graves' hyperthyroidism and ophthalmopathy. It was RNA transcripts that yielded the amplified TCR beta CDR3 regions. The TCR CDR3 was amplified in a first-round RT-PCR using the HTBI primer set. TCRdb reanalysed the multiplex PCR reads using MiXCR and keeps one entry per CDR3 protein. Here the sample spans over 700,000 distinct CDR3 sequences, about 38% being singletons. The sample taken for sequencing was blood. All receptors come from a man between 18 and 35 years old with Graves' hyperthyroidism.

This clonotype was observed a few times. The rearrangement joins TRBV7-9 to TRBJ1-4, with a tentative D call TRBD1 (5 bases). Between the trimmed V and J ends, which lost 5 bases and 3 bases, there was a span of 10 bases. There are 14 residues in the CDR3. Per the germline V gene, CDR1 is SEHNR and CDR2 is FQNEAQ (reference sequence). CDR3: CASSLRVANEKLFF. The CDR3 DNA follows: TGTGCCAGCAGCCTCAGGGTCGCTAATGAAAAACTGTTTTTT.

At least ten counts were recorded for this clonotype. The chain employs TRBV20-1 and TRBJ1-6, with D perhaps matching TRBD1 (6 bases). The CDR3 loop spans 14 amino acids. The V end was cut by 5 bases, the J end by 7 bases, with 15 bases between. The germline V gene has CDR1 DFQATT and CDR2 SNEGSKA (reference sequence). The CDR3 spells CSAGLSGANSPLHF. The CDR3 DNA reads as TGCAGTGCTGGTCTGTCAGGGGCGAATTCACCCCTCCACTTT.

Comments on this clonotype: Given a much more abundant clone one base away, this may be a read error. The chain links TRBV29-1 to TRBJ2-5, with D tentatively TRBD1 (6 bases). CDR1 is SQVTM and CDR2 is ANQGSEA in the germline V gene. This CDR3 contains 16 residues. Here the CDR3 reads CGVEDYRASLQETQYF. The CDR3 nucleotides read TGCGGCGTTGAAGATTACAGGGCTTCCCTCCAAGAGACCCAGTACTTC.

This clonotype was seen a handful of times. This chain connects TRBV7-9 to TRBJ1-1; D call uncertain. V shed 7 bases and J shed 2 bases, with 17 bases lying between them. The length of the CDR3 is 15 residues. Germline V gene data show CDR1 as SEHNR and CDR2 as FQNEAQ (reference sequence). The CDR3, as DNA: TGTGCCAGCACCTTCAATTTATTGGTAAACACTGAAGCTTTCTTT. It specifies CASTFNLLVNTEAFF.

The chain is built from TRBV6-5 and TRBJ2-3; unclear D gene. The CDR3 covers 15 residues. The germline V gene encodes CDR1 MNHEY and CDR2 SVGAGI. Trimming removed 2 bases from V and 4 bases from J, with 13 bases in between. CDR3 in amino acids: CASSYTPSLADTQYF. In nucleotides, the CDR3 is TGTGCCAGCAGTTACACTCCCTCATTGGCAGATACGCAGTATTTT.

The rearrangement joins TRBV4-1 to TRBJ1-5; no clear D. V dropped 2 bases and J dropped 4 bases, with 6 bases sitting between them. Germline values: CDR1 MGHRA, CDR2 YSYEKL. The CDR3 totals 13 residues. The CDR3 sequence is CASSQSWNQPQHF. DNA for the CDR3: TGCGCCAGCAGCCAAAGCTGGAATCAGCCCCAGCATTTT.

As for this clonotype: A much larger clone sits a single nucleotide away, making a read error possible. The CDR3 reads CASSVSPDRRAKLFF. CDR3 bases: TGCGCCAGCAGCGTATCCCCCGACCGACGCGCAAAACTGTTTTTT. The V call is TRBV9, the J call TRBJ1-4; D gene unclear. Germline CDR1 and CDR2: SGDLS and YYNGEE. This CDR3 contains 15 residues.